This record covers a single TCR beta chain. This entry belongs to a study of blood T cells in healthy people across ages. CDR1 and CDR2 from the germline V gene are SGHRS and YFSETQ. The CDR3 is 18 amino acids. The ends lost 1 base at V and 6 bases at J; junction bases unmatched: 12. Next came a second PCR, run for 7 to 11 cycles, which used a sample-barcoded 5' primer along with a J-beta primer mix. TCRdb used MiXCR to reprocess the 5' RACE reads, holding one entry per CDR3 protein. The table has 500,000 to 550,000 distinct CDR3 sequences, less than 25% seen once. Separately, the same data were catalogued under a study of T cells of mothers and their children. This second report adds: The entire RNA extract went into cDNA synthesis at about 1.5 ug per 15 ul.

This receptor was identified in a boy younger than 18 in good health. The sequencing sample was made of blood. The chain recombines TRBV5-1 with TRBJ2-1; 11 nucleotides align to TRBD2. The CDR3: CASSLLGRSGGAGNEQFF. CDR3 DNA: TGCGCCAGCAGCTTGTTGGGTCGTAGCGGGGGGGCCGGCAATGAGCAGTTCTTC.